The present T cell receptor beta chain was sequenced within a study of neoadjuvant anti-PD-1 for oral cavity cancer. Here immunoSEQ multiplex PCR was the method, and the copy in TCRdb shows in-frame clones only, minus some. The sample carries around 81,000 clones, under 85% recorded once. V dropped 6 bases and J dropped 9; count of bases not matched to a gene: 8. The CDR3 has 13 residues. Per the germline V gene, CDR1 is SQVTM and CDR2 is ANQGSEA. The sample was PBMCs, taken before nivolumab (anti-PD-1) treatment. This clonotype was obtained from a person aged 35-79 years with oral cavity squamous cell carcinoma. V usage is TRBV29-1 and J usage is TRBJ2-1; 10 bases are shared with TRBD1. The CDR3 DNA sequence: TGCAGCGTCCCGACAGGGGGCTGGAGTGAGCAGTTCTTC. This gives the protein CSVPTGGWSEQFF.